Sequencing of this TCR beta chain was carried out in a study of early T cells in non-severe SARS-CoV-2 infection. This clonotype has at least ten counts. J gave up 5 bases and V 6 bases, and 8 bases lay outside the gene matches. This CDR3 comprises 13 residues. The germline CDR1 and CDR2 sequences are DFQATT and SNEGSKA (reference sequence). Individual cDNA molecules carried attached unique molecular identifiers. One entry per CDR3 protein results from TCRdb running MiXCR on the 5' RACE reads. The repertoire includes some 59,000 distinct CDR3 sequences, around 10% of them detected once, and approximately 4% sits in the top ten.

The gene calls are TRBV20-1 and TRBJ2-7, with 9 bases lining up with TRBD2. This TCR was sampled from an adult who was a healthcare worker with PCR-confirmed SARS-CoV-2 infection or an uninfected control (not recorded which). The sample here was whole blood, taken at baseline. The chain's CDR3 is CSARLAVLNEQYF. In nucleotides, the CDR3 is TGCAGTGCCAGACTAGCGGTTTTGAACGAGCAGTACTTC.